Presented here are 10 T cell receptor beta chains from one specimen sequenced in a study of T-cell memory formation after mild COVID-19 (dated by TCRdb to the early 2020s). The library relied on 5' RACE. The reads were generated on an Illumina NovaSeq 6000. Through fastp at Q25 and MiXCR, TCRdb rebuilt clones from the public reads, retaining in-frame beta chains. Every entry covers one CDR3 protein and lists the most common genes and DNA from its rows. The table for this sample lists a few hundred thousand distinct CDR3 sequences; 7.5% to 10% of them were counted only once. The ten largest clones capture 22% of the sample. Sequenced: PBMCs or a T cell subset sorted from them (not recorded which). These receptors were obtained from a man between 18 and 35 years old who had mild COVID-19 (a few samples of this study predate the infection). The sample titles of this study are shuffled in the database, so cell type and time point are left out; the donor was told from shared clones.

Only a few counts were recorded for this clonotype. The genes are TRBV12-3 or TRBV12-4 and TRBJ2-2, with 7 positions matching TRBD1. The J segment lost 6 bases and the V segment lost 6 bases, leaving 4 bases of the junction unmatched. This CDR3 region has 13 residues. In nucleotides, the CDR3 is TGTGCCAGCAGCCCGACAGGGTCCGGGGAGCTGTTTTTT. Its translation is CASSPTGSGELFF.

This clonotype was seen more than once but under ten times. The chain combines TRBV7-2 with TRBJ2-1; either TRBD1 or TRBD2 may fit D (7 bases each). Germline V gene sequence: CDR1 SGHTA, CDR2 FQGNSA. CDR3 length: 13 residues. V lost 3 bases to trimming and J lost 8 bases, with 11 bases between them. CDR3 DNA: TGTGCCAGCAGCTTGACAGGGAGGGATGAGCAGTTCTTC. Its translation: CASSLTGRDEQFF.

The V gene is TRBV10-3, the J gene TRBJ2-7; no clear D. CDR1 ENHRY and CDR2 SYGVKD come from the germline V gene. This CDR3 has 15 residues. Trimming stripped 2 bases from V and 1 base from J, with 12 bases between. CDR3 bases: TGTGCCATCAGTGAGAAGGTGGTCATTTCCTACGAGCAGTACTTC. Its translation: CAISEKVVISYEQYF.

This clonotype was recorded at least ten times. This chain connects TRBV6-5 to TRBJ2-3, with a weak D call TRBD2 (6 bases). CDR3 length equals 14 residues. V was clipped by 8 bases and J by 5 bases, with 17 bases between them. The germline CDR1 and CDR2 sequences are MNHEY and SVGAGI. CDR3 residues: CASRNHLSGDTQYF. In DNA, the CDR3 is TGTGCCAGCCGAAACCATCTTAGCGGAGATACGCAGTATTTT.

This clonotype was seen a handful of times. The CDR3 coding sequence is TGTGCCAGCAGCGGACCTGCAGATACGCAGTATTTT. Amino acid sequence: CASSGPADTQYF. The chain combines TRBV7-3 with TRBJ2-3; D remains ambiguous. The CDR3 covers 12 residues. V lost 5 bases to trimming and J lost 4 bases, with 7 bases between them. Germline loops: CDR1 SGHTA, CDR2 FQGTGA. Together with reference TRBV7-3 and TRBJ2-3, the CDR3 gives the full variable domain: GAGVSQTPSNKVTEKGKYVELRCDPISGHTALYWYRQSLGQGPEFLIYFQGTGAADDSGLPNDRFFAVRPEGSVSTLKIQRTERGDSAVYLCASSGPADTQYFGPGTRLTVL.

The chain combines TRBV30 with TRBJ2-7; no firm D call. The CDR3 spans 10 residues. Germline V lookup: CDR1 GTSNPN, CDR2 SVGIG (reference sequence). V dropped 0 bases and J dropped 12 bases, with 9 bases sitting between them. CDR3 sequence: CAWSVVELYF. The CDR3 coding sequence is TGTGCCTGGAGTGTTGTGGAACTGTACTTC.

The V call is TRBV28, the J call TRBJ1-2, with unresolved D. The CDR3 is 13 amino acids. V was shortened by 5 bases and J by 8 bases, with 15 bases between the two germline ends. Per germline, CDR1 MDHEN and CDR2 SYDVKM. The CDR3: CASSPIDGRGYTF. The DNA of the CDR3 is TGTGCCAGCAGTCCAATTGACGGGCGAGGCTACACCTTC.

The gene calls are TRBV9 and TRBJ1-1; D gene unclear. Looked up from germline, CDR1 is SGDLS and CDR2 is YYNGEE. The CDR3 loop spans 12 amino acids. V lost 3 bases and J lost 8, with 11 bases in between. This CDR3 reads CASSGGGPEAFF. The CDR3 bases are TGTGCCAGCAGCGGGGGTGGGCCGGAAGCTTTCTTT.

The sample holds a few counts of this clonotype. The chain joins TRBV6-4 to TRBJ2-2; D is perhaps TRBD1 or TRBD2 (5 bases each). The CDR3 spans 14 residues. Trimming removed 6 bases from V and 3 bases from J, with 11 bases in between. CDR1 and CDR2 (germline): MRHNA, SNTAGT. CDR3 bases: TGTGCCAGCAGCCCCGAGGGGTACACCGGGGAGCTGTTTTTT. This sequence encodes CASSPEGYTGELFF.

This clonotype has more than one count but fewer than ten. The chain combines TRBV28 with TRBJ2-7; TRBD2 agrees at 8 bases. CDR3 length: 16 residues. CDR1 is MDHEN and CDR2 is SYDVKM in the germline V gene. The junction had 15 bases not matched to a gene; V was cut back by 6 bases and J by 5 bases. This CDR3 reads CASSSGLAYVGDEQYV. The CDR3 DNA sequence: TGTGCCAGCAGCTCCGGACTAGCTTACGTCGGGGACGAGCAGTACGTC.